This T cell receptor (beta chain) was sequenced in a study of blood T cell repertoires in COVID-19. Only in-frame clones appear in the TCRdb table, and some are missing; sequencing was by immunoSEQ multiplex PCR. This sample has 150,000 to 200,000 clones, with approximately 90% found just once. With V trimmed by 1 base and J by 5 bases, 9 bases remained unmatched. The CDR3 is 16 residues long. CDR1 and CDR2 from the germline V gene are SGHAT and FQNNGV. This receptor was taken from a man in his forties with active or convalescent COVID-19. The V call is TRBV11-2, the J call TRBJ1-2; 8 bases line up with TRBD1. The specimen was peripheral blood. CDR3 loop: CASSLAHARQGYGYTF. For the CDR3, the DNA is TGTGCCAGCAGCTTAGCCCACGCGCGACAGGGGTATGGCTACACCTTC.